This T cell receptor beta chain comes out of a study of T cells in Graves' hyperthyroidism and ophthalmopathy. General observations from the study: Among clonotypes expanded in thyroid above 0.001, most were also found in blood.

Authors of the study amplified TCR beta CDR3 regions from RNA transcripts. HTBI primers were the set used in a first-round RT-PCR of the TCR CDR3. TCRdb reprocessed the multiplex PCR reads with MiXCR, giving one entry per CDR3 protein. The sample contains hundreds of thousands of distinct CDR3 sequences, 14% of which appear only once. Germline V gene sequence: CDR1 SQVTM, CDR2 ANQGSEA. V shed 3 bases and J 7 bases; nucleotides not matched to a gene: 9. The CDR3 sequence is 13 residues long. Fresh peripheral blood, about 9.3 ml, yielded the PBMCs. This clonotype has only a few counts. Its antigen is unknown.

The chain combines TRBV29-1 with TRBJ2-7; the match to TRBD1 covers 7 bases. The receptor comes from a young woman with Graves' hyperthyroidism. Sequenced input: blood. The DNA for the CDR3 is TGCAGCGTTGACCCGACAGGGTCGCGAGAGCAGTACTTC. As protein: CSVDPTGSREQYF.